This T cell receptor (beta chain) was sequenced during a study of shared clonotypes between healthy human individuals. Points on this clone: Distinct nucleotide sequences in the sample also encode this CDR3.

Germline CDR1 is KGHSH and CDR2 is LQKENI. The V and J ends lost 6 bases and 8 bases respectively, with 10 bases between them. CDR3 size: 11 residues. The protocol was immunoSEQ multiplex PCR, while the TCRdb copy is restricted to in-frame clones and leaves out a portion. The data show around 550,000 clones, 90% to 96% seen once. The rearrangement uses TRBV18 and TRBJ1-1, with D perhaps TRBD1 (6 bases). The specimen sequenced was naive CD4+ T cells sorted from blood. Stated subset: CD45RA+ positively selected. The receptor comes from a woman aged 25 to 39 in good health. CDR3 nucleotides: TGTGCCAGCTCCCCAGACAGGGAAGCTTTCTTT. Amino acids: CASSPDREAFF.